These 12 T cell receptor beta chains were all obtained from the same sample, sequenced in a study of molecular identifiers for immune sequencing clone quantification. TCRdb reanalysed the PCR reads using MiXCR and keeps one entry per CDR3 protein. The table shows approximately 500,000 distinct CDR3 sequences, with about 25% occurring only once. The sample taken for sequencing was naive CD8+ T cells from blood, with Jurkat cell RNA spiked in. Subset here: FACS-sorted CD8+CD4-CCR7+CD45RA+ naive T cells. The receptor set was obtained from a human donor in good health. Some libraries in this study had Jurkat cell RNA spiked in.

This chain uses TRBV9 with TRBJ1-1; 7 bases align to TRBD1. This CDR3 contains 15 residues. Germline-derived CDR1 and CDR2 are SGDLS and YYNGEE. V lost 1 base to trimming and J lost 1 base; unmatched junction nucleotides: 4. CDR3 amino acids: CASSVRGQENTEAFF. Here the CDR3 DNA reads TGTGCCAGCAGCGTAAGAGGACAGGAGAACACTGAAGCTTTCTTT.

The chain employs TRBV19 and TRBJ1-1; no clear D gene. The length of the CDR3 is 13 residues. Germline V gene sequence: CDR1 LNHDA, CDR2 SQIVND (reference sequence). V lost 7 bases, J lost 1 base, and 10 bases lay in between. The CDR3, as DNA: TGTGCCAGTACCACCTTCGGGAACACTGAAGCTTTCTTT. It yields the protein CASTTFGNTEAFF.

This clonotype was counted ten times or more. The rearrangement uses TRBV5-4 and TRBJ2-3; no definite D call. CDR3 length: 17 amino acids. The V end was cut by 1 base, the J end by 2 bases, with 17 bases between. Germline V gives CDR1 SGHNT, CDR2 YYREEE (reference sequence). The CDR3 loop is CASSLWIPGTITDTQYF. In DNA, the CDR3 is TGTGCCAGCAGCTTGTGGATCCCTGGAACTATCACAGATACGCAGTATTTT.

Comment on this clonotype: A much larger clone differs by one base, so this may be a read error. The rearrangement uses TRBV6-6 and TRBJ2-7, with a weak D call TRBD1 (5 bases). CDR1 MNHNY and CDR2 SVGAGI come from the germline V gene (reference sequence). CDR3 length equals 13 residues. This CDR3 is CASSTGQGHDQYF. CDR3 DNA: TGTGCCAGCAGTACGGGCCAGGGCCACGACCAGTACTTC.

Comments on this clonotype: Since a much larger clone is just one base distant, this may be a read error. The V and J genes are TRBV4-1 and TRBJ1-6; D not certain. Germline assignment: CDR1 MGHRA and CDR2 YSYEKL. This CDR3 region has 11 residues. V was shortened by 0 bases and J by 9 bases, with 0 bases between the two germline ends. CDR3 sequence: CASSQDSPLHF. DNA for the CDR3: TGCGCCAGCAGCCAAGATTCACCCCTCCACTTT.

This chain uses TRBV30 with TRBJ2-3; D call uncertain. Germline CDR1 and CDR2: GTSNPN and SVGIG (reference sequence). V lost 4 bases, J lost 2 bases, and 16 bases lay in between. The CDR3 runs 15 residues. The CDR3, as DNA: TGTGCCTGGAATTCCCTTGGACCAAACACAGATACGCAGTATTTT. Its translation is CAWNSLGPNTDTQYF.

V is TRBV10-3 and J is TRBJ2-7; a possible D gene is TRBD1 (6 bases). CDR1 ENHRY and CDR2 SYGVKD come from the germline V gene. This CDR3 comprises 14 residues. V dropped 4 bases and J dropped 7 bases, with 17 bases sitting between them. The CDR3 DNA follows: TGTGCCATCAGTGGGGGGCAGGGGAGTGATGAGCAGTACTTC. This translates into CAISGGQGSDEQYF.

This clonotype was picked up many times. The chain recombines TRBV20-1 with TRBJ1-1; 8 bases fit TRBD1. Germline loops: CDR1 DFQATT, CDR2 SNEGSKA (reference sequence). The CDR3 is 14 amino acids. Trimming cost V 8 bases and J 0 bases; bases outside gene matches: 8. The chain's CDR3 is CSLRQGRMNTEAFF. CDR3 DNA: TGCAGTTTAAGACAGGGGCGGATGAACACTGAAGCTTTCTTT.

This clonotype was counted only a few times. The V call is TRBV12-3 or TRBV12-4, the J call TRBJ1-2, with 7 bases identical to TRBD1. The trim removed 3 bases at V and 6 bases at J, leaving 7 bases unmatched. There are 14 residues in the CDR3. The CDR3 DNA follows: TGTGCCAGCAGTTTGGTTACAGGGGTGCATGGCTACACCTTC. Amino acids: CASSLVTGVHGYTF.

The rearrangement uses TRBV5-6 and TRBJ2-1; D may be TRBD1 (5 bases). Germline lookup yields CDR1 SGHDT and CDR2 YYEEEE. The V end was cut by 1 base, the J end by 5 bases, with 13 bases between. This CDR3 has 15 residues. The CDR3 region is CASSLRQGWDNEQFF. The DNA for the CDR3 is TGTGCCAGCAGCTTGAGGCAGGGATGGGACAATGAGCAGTTCTTC.

This clonotype was detected many times. This chain connects TRBV29-1 to TRBJ2-7; D unresolved. V was pared by 4 bases and J by 0 bases, with 4 bases between. Germline V gene data show CDR1 as SQVTM and CDR2 as ANQGSEA. The length of the CDR3 is 11 residues. Here the CDR3 reads CSVVVSYEQYF. CDR3 nucleotide sequence: TGCAGCGTTGTCGTCTCCTACGAGCAGTACTTC.

V is TRBV19 and J is TRBJ2-5, with D perhaps TRBD1 (5 bases). V lost 1 base and J 2 bases, leaving 8 bases between the germline ends. Germline lookup yields CDR1 LNHDA and CDR2 SQIVND (reference sequence). The CDR3 is made up of 14 amino acids. CDR3 in amino acids: CASSIVPGQETQYF. The CDR3 DNA reads as TGTGCCAGTAGTATAGTGCCAGGGCAAGAGACCCAGTACTTC.